Given below is one T cell receptor beta chain in context. Its target is not known. This sample stems from a study of Graves' ophthalmopathy and Graves' hyperthyroidism. Clinical symptoms, serum thyroxine, TRAb, thyroid ultrasound and orbital computed tomography were relied on for diagnosis. RNA transcripts served as template for amplifying TCR beta CDR3 sequences. The workflow started with a first-round RT-PCR run with HTBI primers and then moved on to a second-round multiplex PCR. TCRdb re-derived calls from the multiplex PCR reads in MiXCR, one entry per CDR3 protein. The repertoire has fewer than 600,000 distinct CDR3 sequences, 14% of them found once; the top ten carry 9.8%. General observations from the study: Blood also contained most of the expanded thyroid clonotypes above 0.001 frequency.

CDR3 length: 16 residues. Looked up from germline, CDR1 is MNHNS and CDR2 is SASEGT. The V segment lost 8 bases and the J segment 3 bases; nucleotides outside the gene matches: 5. The receptor was derived from a woman in her 30s with Graves' ophthalmopathy. The sample comprised blood. The genes are TRBV6-1 and TRBJ2-2; 14 nucleotides line up with TRBD2. CDR3 loop: CASGTSGSGDTGELFF. CDR3 DNA sequence: TGTGCCAGCGGGACTAGCGGGAGTGGGGACACCGGGGAGCTGTTTTTT.